The 13 T cell receptor beta chains below were found in one sample sequenced in a study of tumor T cells in aggressive B-cell lymphoma. Sequencing was performed with immunoSEQ multiplex PCR; in TCRdb, only in-frame clones are kept and a portion is missing. Here the sample spans several thousand clones, about 94% being singletons. The material sequenced was tumor tissue. The receptor source for this set is an adult with diffuse large B cell lymphoma.

The CDR3 nucleotides read TGCAGCGTCTGGGACAGGGGAATGAACACTGAAGCTTTCTTT. Protein sequence: CSVWDRGMNTEAFF. The chain recombines TRBV29-1 with TRBJ1-1; 10 nucleotides align to TRBD1. The CDR3 sequence is 14 residues long. The germline gives CDR1 SQVTM, CDR2 ANQGSEA. V was clipped by 6 bases and J by 0 bases; unmatched bases: 4.

This chain connects TRBV6-5 to TRBJ1-6; no firm D call. Trimming cost V 7 bases and J 6 bases, with 16 bases left between them. Germline V lookup: CDR1 MNHEY, CDR2 SVGAGI. The CDR3 runs to 15 residues. CDR3 amino acids: CASTVQVRVNSPLHF. The CDR3, as DNA: TGTGCCAGCACCGTCCAGGTGCGTGTTAATTCACCCCTCCACTTT.

CDR3 protein: CASSWDRGPYNEQFF. The CDR3 region has the DNA TGTGCCAGCAGCTGGGACAGGGGGCCCTACAATGAGCAGTTCTTC. The chain combines TRBV11-3 with TRBJ2-1; 12 positions match TRBD1. CDR3 length equals 15 residues. The V and J ends lost 4 bases and 2 bases, in that order; junction bases with no gene match: 0. Germline-derived CDR1 and CDR2 are SGHNT and YENEEA. Based on the CDR3 plus reference TRBV11-3 and TRBJ2-1, the full variable domain is EAGVVQSPRYKIIEKKQPVAFWCNPISGHNTLYWYLQNLGQGPELLIRYENEEAVDDSQLPKDRFSAERLKGVDSTLKIQPAELGDSAVYLCASSWDRGPYNEQFFGPGTRLTVL.

The J gene is TRBJ2-3, the V gene TRBV15, with 7 bases aligning to TRBD2. Germline V lookup: CDR1 LNHNV, CDR2 YYDKDF (reference sequence). V was clipped by 3 bases and J by 0 bases; unmatched bases: 6. The CDR3 has 16 amino acids. This CDR3 reads CATSSKTSQSTDTQYF. CDR3 DNA sequence: TGTGCCACCAGCAGCAAGACTAGCCAAAGCACAGATACGCAGTATTTT. Combining the CDR3 with reference TRBV15 and TRBJ2-3 gives the whole variable domain DAMVIQNPRYQVTQFGKPVTLSCSQTLNHNVMYWYQQKSSQAPKLLFHYYDKDFNNEADTPDNFQSRRPNTSFCFLDIRSPGLGDTAMYLCATSSKTSQSTDTQYFGPGTRLTVL.

The CDR3 is CSVETGTDTQYF. Here the CDR3 DNA reads TGCAGCGTTGAAACAGGGACGGATACGCAGTATTTT. The chain links TRBV29-1 to TRBJ2-3; D may be TRBD1 (6 bases). Trimming stripped 2 bases from V and 6 bases from J, with 9 bases between. This CDR3 spans 12 amino acids. Looked up from germline, CDR1 is SQVTM and CDR2 is ANQGSEA.

The genes are TRBV18 and TRBJ1-3, with D uncertain. Germline CDR1 and CDR2: KGHSH and LQKENI. The CDR3 is 14 residues long. Between the trimmed V and J ends, which lost 3 bases and 0 bases, there was a span of 6 bases. This chain's CDR3 is CASSPQNSGNTIYF. CDR3 nucleotides: TGTGCCAGCTCACCCCAAAACTCTGGAAACACCATATATTTT.

This sequence joins TRBV5-1 and TRBJ2-7; 9 nucleotides agree with TRBD1. Looked up from germline, CDR1 is SGHRS and CDR2 is YFSETQ. Germline trimming cut 4 bases from V and 2 bases from J; bases unmatched to any gene: 7. This CDR3 contains 15 residues. As DNA, the CDR3 is TGCGCCAGCAGCGTGGACAGGGGCCTAACCTACGAGCAGTACTTC. Amino acids: CASSVDRGLTYEQYF. Full variable domain (outside the CDR3, taken from reference TRBV5-1 and TRBJ2-7): KAGVTQTPRYLIKTRGQQVTLSCSPISGHRSVSWYQQTPGQGLQFLFEYFSETQRNKGNFPGRFSGRQFSNSRSEMNVSTLELGDSALYLCASSVDRGLTYEQYFGPGTRLTVT.

The chain recombines TRBV29-1 with TRBJ2-2, with 7 bases that match TRBD2. After removal of 4 bases from V and 4 bases from J, the junction contained 6 bases not matched to a gene. Looked up from germline, CDR1 is SQVTM and CDR2 is ANQGSEA. There are 14 residues in the CDR3. CDR3 DNA sequence: TGCAGCGTTGGCCCAGCGGGATCCACCGGGGAGCTGTTTTTT. Its protein product is CSVGPAGSTGELFF.

The chain combines TRBV5-8 with TRBJ1-2; D remains ambiguous. The CDR3 runs 15 residues. Trimming removed 4 bases at V and 3 bases at J, with 16 bases between. Germline assignment: CDR1 SGHTS and CDR2 YDEGEE. For the CDR3, the DNA is TGTGCCAGCAGCCGGGTCCTAGAGGGTGACTATGGCTACACCTTC. Translating it yields CASSRVLEGDYGYTF.

This sequence joins TRBV28 and TRBJ1-1; a weak D match, TRBD1 (5 bases). The V gene's germline CDR1 is MDHEN and CDR2 SYDVKM. CDR3 size: 13 residues. Trimming pared 3 bases from V and 1 base from J, leaving 6 bases between. CDR3 DNA: TGTGCCAGCAGTTTCAGGGCGAACACTGAAGCTTTCTTT. It specifies CASSFRANTEAFF.

The CDR3 sequence is CASSLRQGGTNEKLFF. The CDR3 nucleotides read TGCGCCAGCAGCCTCCGACAGGGGGGCACTAATGAAAAACTGTTTTTT. The rearrangement joins TRBV4-1 to TRBJ1-4; 9 positions agree with TRBD1. V gave up 4 bases and J gave up 2 bases; unmatched junction bases: 5. Germline CDR1 is MGHRA and CDR2 is YSYEKL. This CDR3 has 16 amino acids.

The chain is built from TRBV5-8 and TRBJ1-5; D perhaps matches TRBD1 (5 bases). The CDR3 sequence is 15 residues long. The ends were cut back, 4 bases at V and 6 bases at J, with 17 bases in the middle. Germline lookup yields CDR1 SGHTS and CDR2 YDEGEE. This CDR3 is CASSRGTQAPQPQHF. CDR3 DNA: TGTGCCAGCAGCCGGGGGACTCAGGCCCCTCAGCCCCAGCATTTT.

V and J are TRBV25-1 and TRBJ1-2, with 9 nucleotides matching TRBD1. Germline-derived CDR1 and CDR2 are MGHDK and SYGVNS. The CDR3 length is 16 residues. After removal of 1 base from V and 5 bases from J, the junction contained 8 bases not matched to a gene. The CDR3 DNA is TGTGCCAGCAGTGAATCCGGGACAGGGACTGTATATGGCTACACCTTC. It is translated as CASSESGTGTVYGYTF.